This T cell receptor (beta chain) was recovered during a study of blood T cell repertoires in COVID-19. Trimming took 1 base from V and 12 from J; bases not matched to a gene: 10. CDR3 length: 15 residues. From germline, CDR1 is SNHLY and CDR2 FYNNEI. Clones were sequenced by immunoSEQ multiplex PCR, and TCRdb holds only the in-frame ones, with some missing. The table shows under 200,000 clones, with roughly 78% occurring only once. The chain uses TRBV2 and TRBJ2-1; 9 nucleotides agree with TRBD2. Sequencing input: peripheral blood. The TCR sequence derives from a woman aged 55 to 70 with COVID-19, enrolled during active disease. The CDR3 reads CASSEGAGGGPGQFF. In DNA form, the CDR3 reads TGTGCCAGCAGTGAAGGGGCGGGAGGGGGCCCCGGGCAGTTCTTC.